The subject of this entry is one T cell receptor beta chain. Its antigen remains unknown. Germline CDR1 and CDR2: MGHRA and YSYEKL. The CDR3 runs to 14 residues. V shed 1 base and J shed 6 bases, with 12 bases lying between them. The data originate from a study of T cell responses to AZD1222 COVID-19 vaccine. Whole-study findings and limits: Close to half of all spike-specific TCRs reportedly target regions of the variants that are unmutated. The donors showed a predominance of white British ancestry and of females, with possible underestimation of clonal diversity. There were vaccine-associated CD4 TCRs across spike, dominant at 160-218 and 743-854.

The repertoire was sequenced with immunoSEQ multiplex PCR; TCRdb's copy has only in-frame clones and lacks some. The data show about 130,000 clones, with roughly 92% seen just once and roughly 0.91% held by the top ten. V is TRBV4-1 and J is TRBJ2-5; the D is unclear. This sequence was found in an adult in good health. This specimen consisted of peripheral blood, obtained on day 0 of AZD1222 vaccination. In DNA form, the CDR3 reads TGCGCCAGCAGCCAAGGTGATAGTTCACAGACCCAGTACTTC. Amino acid sequence: CASSQGDSSQTQYF.